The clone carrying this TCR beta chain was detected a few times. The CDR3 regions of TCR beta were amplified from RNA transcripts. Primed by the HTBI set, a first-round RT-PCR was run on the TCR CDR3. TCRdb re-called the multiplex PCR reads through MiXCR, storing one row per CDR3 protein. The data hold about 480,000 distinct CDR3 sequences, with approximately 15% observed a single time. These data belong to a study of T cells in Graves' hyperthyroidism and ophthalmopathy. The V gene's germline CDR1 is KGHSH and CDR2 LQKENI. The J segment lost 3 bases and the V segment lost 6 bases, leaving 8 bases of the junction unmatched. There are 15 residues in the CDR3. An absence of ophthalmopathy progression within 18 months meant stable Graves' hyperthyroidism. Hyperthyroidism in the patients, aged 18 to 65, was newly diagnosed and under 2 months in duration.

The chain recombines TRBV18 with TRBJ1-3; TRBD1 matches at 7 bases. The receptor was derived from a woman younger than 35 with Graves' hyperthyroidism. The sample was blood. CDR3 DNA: TGTGCCAGCTCTCTAGACAGGGAGCTTGGAAACACCATATATTTT. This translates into CASSLDRELGNTIYF.